The sequence of this TCR beta chain was determined in a study of blood T cell repertoires in COVID-19. About the study: COVID-19 samples from acute and convalescent phases originated in the United States, Italy and Spain. Sample material is recorded as cDNA or gDNA derived from T cells, B-cell-depleted T cells, or PBMCs.

The CDR3 is 13 residues long. V gave up 5 bases and J gave up 13 bases; unmatched junction bases: 10. Germline loops: CDR1 KGHSH, CDR2 LQKENI. How the authors handled the data: Estimation of nucleated cell counts was performed using reference gene primer amplification. Repertoires were generated with immunoSEQ multiplex PCR, while TCRdb's copy carries only in-frame clones and drops some. The V and J calls and clone size were taken over from that table, and D and trimming were inferred from the DNA. This sample has roughly 250,000 clones, with 81% found just once. The sample taken for sequencing was peripheral blood. The V and J genes are TRBV18 and TRBJ2-4; 8 positions agree with TRBD2. This sequence was found in a woman between 55 and 75 years old with active or convalescent COVID-19. CDR3 sequence reads: CASSSGGEGLQYF. The CDR3, as DNA: TGTGCCAGCTCATCGGGAGGGGAGGGATTGCAGTACTTC. Based on the CDR3 plus reference TRBV18 and TRBJ2-4, the full variable domain is NAGVMQNPRHLVRRRGQEARLRCSPMKGHSHVYWYRQLPEEGLKFMVYLQKENIIDESGMPKERFSAEFPKEGPSILRIQQVVRGDSAAYFCASSSGGEGLQYFGAGTRLSVL.